The 24 T cell receptor beta chains listed next were all sequenced from one sample in a study of T-cell reconstitution after alpha-beta-depleted transplantation in children. The TCRbeta library was prepared with unique molecular identifiers. TCRdb passed the PCR reads through MiXCR, listing each CDR3 protein once. This sample has approximately 980,000 distinct CDR3 sequences, with 25% to 35% found just once. This specimen consisted of PBMCs, mostly from graft donor cells, obtained 360 days after TCRalphabeta/CD19-depleted stem cell transplant. The receptors stem from a boy less than two years old who had a stem cell transplant for SCID, so the T cells may come from the graft donor.

This chain links TRBV7-3 with TRBJ1-1, with 8 nucleotides matching TRBD1. J was trimmed by 4 bases and V by 4 bases; bases with no gene match: 2. The germline CDR1 and CDR2 sequences are SGHTA and FQGTGA. The CDR3 consists of 13 residues. CDR3 amino acids: CASSSGGVTEAFF. CDR3 DNA sequence: TGTGCCAGCAGCTCAGGGGGCGTCACTGAAGCTTTCTTT.

Only a few counts were recorded for this clonotype. The V gene is TRBV4-1, the J gene TRBJ1-2; tentative D call: TRBD1 (6 bases). This CDR3 region has 14 residues. Trimming removed 3 bases from V and 14 bases from J, with 22 bases in between. Germline V gene data show CDR1 as MGHRA and CDR2 as YSYEKL. Here the CDR3 DNA reads TGCGCCAGCAGCCAGGCGGACAGCCCGGTGGAAAGAACCTTC. Translating gives CASSQADSPVERTF.

The chain employs TRBV19 and TRBJ1-1; D not certain. The germline V gene has CDR1 LNHDA and CDR2 SQIVND (reference sequence). This CDR3 is 14 amino acids long. Trimming pared 3 bases from V and 2 bases from J, leaving 10 bases between. The CDR3 DNA is TGTGCCAGTAGTATCGGCCCGTACAACACTGAAGCTTTCTTT. Its protein is CASSIGPYNTEAFF. The complete variable domain, with remaining parts taken from reference TRBV19 and TRBJ1-1, reads DGGITQSPKYLFRKEGQNVTLSCEQNLNHDAMYWYRQDPGQGLRLIYYSQIVNDFQKGDIAEGYSVSREKKESFPLTVTSAQKNPTAFYLCASSIGPYNTEAFFGQGTRLTVV.

This clonotype was picked up many times. J is TRBJ2-5 and V is TRBV4-1; TRBD1 matches at 8 bases. CDR3 size: 16 residues. Germline-derived CDR1 and CDR2 are MGHRA and YSYEKL. V lost 3 bases to trimming and J lost 5 bases; unmatched junction nucleotides: 11. Here the CDR3 DNA reads TGCGCCAGCAGCCACCTCCTAGGACAGGGCAGCGAGACCCAGTACTTC. Translation gives CASSHLLGQGSETQYF.

This clonotype was seen only a few times. This chain connects TRBV5-6 to TRBJ2-3; D might be TRBD1 (6 bases). The CDR3 runs to 16 residues. Between the trimmed V and J ends, which lost 0 bases and 2 bases, there was a span of 13 bases. The germline gives CDR1 SGHDT, CDR2 YYEEEE. The CDR3 coding sequence is TGTGCCAGCAGCTTGGCACTAGACAGGTACACAGATACGCAGTATTTT. Protein product: CASSLALDRYTDTQYF.

The gene calls are TRBV6-2 or TRBV6-3 and TRBJ2-1; tentative D call: TRBD2 (6 bases). V was trimmed by 10 bases and J by 4 bases, leaving 17 bases between them. Germline V lookup: CDR1 MNHEY, CDR2 SVGEGT. The CDR3 spans 14 residues. Here the CDR3 reads CANTIGTVYNEQFF. CDR3 DNA sequence: TGTGCCAACACAATAGGGACTGTTTACAATGAGCAGTTCTTC.

The chain is built from TRBV6-1 and TRBJ1-1, with D possibly TRBD1 on 6 matching bases. This CDR3 contains 15 residues. V dropped 6 bases and J dropped 2 bases, with 16 bases sitting between them. Germline lookup yields CDR1 MNHNS and CDR2 SASEGT. The DNA for the CDR3 is TGTGCCAGCAGAGAGGGGGGATATGAAAACACTGAAGCTTTCTTT. Its translation: CASREGGYENTEAFF.

V is TRBV6-1 and J is TRBJ2-7; D gene unclear. Trimming shortened V by 1 base and J by 4 bases, and 11 bases separated the two germline ends. The CDR3 is 14 amino acids. Germline V gene sequence: CDR1 MNHNS, CDR2 SASEGT. The CDR3 sequence: CASSEGSWDYEQYF. The DNA for the CDR3 is TGTGCCAGCAGTGAAGGCTCCTGGGATTACGAGCAGTACTTC.

This clonotype occurred a few times. This chain connects TRBV2 to TRBJ2-7; no clear D. The CDR3 totals 11 residues. The V gene's germline CDR1 is SNHLY and CDR2 FYNNEI. V was pared by 11 bases and J by 6 bases, with 14 bases between. CDR3 DNA sequence: TGTGCCGGGAACGCTGTCGGCGAGCAGTACTTC. This sequence encodes CAGNAVGEQYF.

The table lists this clonotype with a few counts. The rearrangement uses TRBV5-6 and TRBJ2-1, with 9 bases aligning to TRBD2. This CDR3 is 17 amino acids long. J gave up 0 bases and V 1 base, and 5 bases lay outside the gene matches. From germline, CDR1 is SGHDT and CDR2 YYEEEE. CDR3 region: CASSLRASGNSYNEQFF. CDR3 DNA sequence: TGTGCCAGCAGCTTGCGGGCTAGCGGGAACTCCTACAATGAGCAGTTCTTC.

CDR3 sequence reads: CASSQDRADNTGELFF. The CDR3 coding sequence is TGCGCCAGCAGCCAAGATAGGGCAGATAACACCGGGGAGCTGTTTTTT. The rearrangement joins TRBV4-3 to TRBJ2-2; D is unclear. The CDR3 extends over 16 amino acids. Germline V gives CDR1 LGHNA, CDR2 YSLEER. The germline V and J ends were trimmed by 0 bases and 2 bases, with 10 bases remaining between them.

There are a few counts of this clonotype. The rearrangement uses TRBV27 and TRBJ2-1; no definite D call. V lost 1 base, J lost 10 bases, and 20 bases lay in between. Germline CDR1 and CDR2: MNHEY and SMNVEV (reference sequence). This CDR3 region has 16 residues. The CDR3 DNA reads as TGTGCCAGCAGTTTATTCCTCACCACAGCTAATCAGGAGCAGTTCTTC. Its protein product is CASSLFLTTANQEQFF.

This chain joins TRBV20-1 and TRBJ2-3; D is unresolved. In germline, CDR1 is DFQATT, CDR2 SNEGSKA (reference sequence). This CDR3 is built from 15 residues. The ends were cut back, 2 bases at V and 1 base at J, with 13 bases in the middle. CDR3 sequence reads: CSARSLSMGTDTQYF. CDR3 in DNA: TGCAGTGCTAGATCTTTGTCCATGGGCACAGATACGCAGTATTTT.

CDR3 nucleotide sequence: TGTGCCATCAGTCCCTCAGACACCGGGGAGCTGTTTTTT. This translates into CAISPSDTGELFF. The chain combines TRBV10-3 with TRBJ2-2; the D is unclear. Germline V gene data show CDR1 as ENHRY and CDR2 as SYGVKD. V dropped 5 bases and J dropped 3 bases, with 7 bases sitting between them. CDR3 size: 13 residues.

This sequence joins TRBV6-1 and TRBJ2-6; no clear D gene. Germline loops: CDR1 MNHNS, CDR2 SASEGT. Trimming pared 8 bases from V and 5 bases from J, leaving 10 bases between. This CDR3 has 13 residues. CDR3 residues: CASGVIRANVLTF. The CDR3 nucleotides are TGTGCCAGCGGGGTGATTAGGGCCAACGTCCTGACTTTC.

This sequence joins TRBV12-3 or TRBV12-4 and TRBJ1-1; 7 bases are a match to TRBD1. Unmatched junction bases numbered 6, after V lost 5 bases and J lost 0 bases. The length of the CDR3 is 15 residues. CDR3 in amino acids: CASSTQTGMNTEAFF. CDR3 DNA: TGTGCCAGCAGTACTCAGACAGGGATGAACACTGAAGCTTTCTTT.

This clonotype was seen a few times. J is TRBJ2-2 and V is TRBV5-1; D is perhaps TRBD2 (7 bases). The V end lost 3 bases, the J end lost 3 bases, and 21 bases lay between the germline ends. The germline gives CDR1 SGHRS, CDR2 YFSETQ. The CDR3 has 18 amino acids. Here the CDR3 reads CASSSHRGAKEDTGELFF. The CDR3 DNA reads as TGCGCCAGCAGCTCCCACCGGGGGGCCAAAGAGGACACCGGGGAGCTGTTTTTT.

The chain carries TRBV7-6 and TRBJ1-4; D may be TRBD1 (6 bases). There are 15 residues in the CDR3. CDR1 SGHVS and CDR2 FNYEAQ come from the germline V gene. Between the trimmed V and J ends, which lost 0 bases and 5 bases, there was a span of 10 bases. DNA of the CDR3: TGTGCCAGCAGCTTAGCCGACAGGAACAATGAAAAACTGTTTTTT. This gives the protein CASSLADRNNEKLFF.

V usage is TRBV28 and J usage is TRBJ1-1; D not certain. Trimming cost V 8 bases and J 0 bases, with 10 bases left between them. The CDR3 loop spans 13 amino acids. Germline CDR1 is MDHEN and CDR2 is SYDVKM. CDR3 in amino acids: CASDGSLNTEAFF. The CDR3 nucleotides are TGTGCCAGCGATGGGAGCTTGAACACTGAAGCTTTCTTT.

The chain links TRBV10-3 to TRBJ1-3; D is perhaps TRBD1 (5 bases). V lost 5 bases and J lost 4, with 12 bases in between. Per the germline V gene, CDR1 is ENHRY and CDR2 is SYGVKD. The CDR3 has 14 residues. The CDR3 sequence: CAISRTGFGNTIYF. CDR3 nucleotides: TGTGCCATCAGTAGAACAGGTTTCGGAAACACCATATATTTT.

The chain has TRBV20-1 and TRBJ1-1; D call uncertain. Germline lookup yields CDR1 DFQATT and CDR2 SNEGSKA (reference sequence). CDR3 size: 13 residues. Trimming took off 4 bases at V and 0 bases at J, with 9 bases between the two ends. The CDR3 region is CSANPRMNTEAFF. The CDR3 DNA reads TGCAGTGCTAACCCGAGGATGAACACTGAAGCTTTCTTT.

This sequence joins TRBV12-3 or TRBV12-4 and TRBJ2-1; TRBD2 matches 8 bases. CDR3 length: 17 amino acids. V dropped 7 bases and J dropped 0; count of bases not matched to a gene: 11. The CDR3, as DNA: TGTGCCAGCACCGCCGCGGGGGGCCCGCGCTCCTACAATGAGCAGTTCTTC. This gives the protein CASTAAGGPRSYNEQFF.

The J gene is TRBJ2-7, the V gene TRBV20-1; 7 nucleotides align to TRBD2. Germline CDR1 and CDR2: DFQATT and SNEGSKA (reference sequence). The CDR3 runs 15 residues. V trimming: 0 bases; J trimming: 7 bases; junction bases outside the gene matches: 12. CDR3 in DNA: TGCAGTGCTAGAGATCCGAAGGGAGGGTCGAAGGAGCAGTACTTC. Residues: CSARDPKGGSKEQYF.

The chain is built from TRBV24-1 and TRBJ2-1; TRBD1 agrees at 9 bases. V was pared by 7 bases and J by 7 bases, with 4 bases of the junction left unmatched. Per germline, CDR1 KGHDR and CDR2 SFDVKD. This CDR3 contains 13 residues. The CDR3 protein is CATSPQGANEQFF. CDR3 in DNA: TGTGCCACCAGCCCACAGGGGGCGAATGAGCAGTTCTTC.